Sequencing of this T cell receptor beta chain was carried out in a study of cytomegalovirus exposure and HLA in healthy donors. Concerning this clone itself: Its specificity is unknown.

PCR primers comprised 60 Vbeta and 13 Jbeta primers. Profiled with immunoSEQ multiplex PCR; TCRdb holds only in-frame clones, not every one. This repertoire shows over 20,000 clones, approximately 70% found once; its top ten account for roughly 4.4%. Study results and limitations: Highest at DRB1 and lowest at HLA-C, TCR association rates differed among HLA loci in a later analysis.

There are 14 residues in the CDR3. After removal of 10 bases from V and 10 bases from J, the junction contained 13 bases not matched to a gene. The germline gives CDR1 ENHRY, CDR2 SYGVKD. The rearrangement uses TRBV10-3 and TRBJ1-6; 7 nucleotides align to TRBD1. Input material: PBMCs. The sequence was obtained from a woman aged 45-60 years in good health and CMV-seronegative. The DNA of the CDR3 is TGTGCCACCAGAGCTACGGGACAGTACTCACCCCTCCACTTT. It is translated as CATRATGQYSPLHF.